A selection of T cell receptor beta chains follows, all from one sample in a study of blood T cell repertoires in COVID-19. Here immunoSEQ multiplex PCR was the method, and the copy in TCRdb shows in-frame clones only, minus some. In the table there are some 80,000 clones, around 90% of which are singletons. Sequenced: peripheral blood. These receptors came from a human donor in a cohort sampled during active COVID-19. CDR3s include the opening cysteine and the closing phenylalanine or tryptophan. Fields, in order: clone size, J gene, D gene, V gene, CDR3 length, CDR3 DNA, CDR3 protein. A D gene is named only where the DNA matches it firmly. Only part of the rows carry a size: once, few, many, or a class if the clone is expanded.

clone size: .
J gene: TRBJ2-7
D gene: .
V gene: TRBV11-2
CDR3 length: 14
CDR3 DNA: TGTGCCAGCAGCTTCCACCCAGGCCCCTACGAGCAGTACTTC
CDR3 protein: CASSFHPGPYEQYF

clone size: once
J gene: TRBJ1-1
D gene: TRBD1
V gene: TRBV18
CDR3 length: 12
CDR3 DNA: TGTGCCAGCTCACTACGACAGGGAGAAGCTTTCTTT
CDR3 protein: CASSLRQGEAFF

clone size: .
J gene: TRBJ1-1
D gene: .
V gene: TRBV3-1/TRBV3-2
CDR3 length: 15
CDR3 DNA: TGTGCCAGCAGCCATCAGGACCGGGGGGACACTGAAGCTTTCTTT
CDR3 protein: CASSHQDRGDTEAFF

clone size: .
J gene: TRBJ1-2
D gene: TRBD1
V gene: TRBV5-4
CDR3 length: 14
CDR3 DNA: TGTGCCAGCAGCCAGACAGGGGGCTTTCGTGGCTACACCTTC
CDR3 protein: CASSQTGGFRGYTF

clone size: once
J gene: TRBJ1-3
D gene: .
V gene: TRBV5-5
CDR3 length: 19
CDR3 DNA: TGTGCCAGCAGCTTGGTTAAGGTAGAGTACAGCCTCCGTTCGGTTACCATATATTTT
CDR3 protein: CASSLVKVEYSLRSVTIYF

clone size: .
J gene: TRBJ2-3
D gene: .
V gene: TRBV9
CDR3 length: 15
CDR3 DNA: TGTGCCAGCACAGTGGGAGTAAGCGTCCCAGATACGCAGTATTTT
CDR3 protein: CASTVGVSVPDTQYF

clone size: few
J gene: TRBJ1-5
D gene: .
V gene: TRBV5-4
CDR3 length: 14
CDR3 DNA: TGTGCCAGCAGTTTGTACGGACTCAATCAGCCCCAGCATTTT
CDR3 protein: CASSLYGLNQPQHF

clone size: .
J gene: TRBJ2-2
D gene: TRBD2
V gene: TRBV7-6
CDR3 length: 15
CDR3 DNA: TGTGCCAGCGGCGTAGGACTAGCCGACACCGGGGAGCTGTTTTTT
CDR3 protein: CASGVGLADTGELFF

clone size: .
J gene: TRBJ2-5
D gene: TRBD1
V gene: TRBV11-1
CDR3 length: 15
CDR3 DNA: TGTGCCAGCAGCTCGAGGACAGGCCTTGAAGAGACCCAGTACTTC
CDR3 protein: CASSSRTGLEETQYF

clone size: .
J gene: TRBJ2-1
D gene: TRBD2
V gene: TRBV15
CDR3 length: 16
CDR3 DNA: TGTGCCACCAGCCGGATCAGGACTAGCGGGGGATCTGAGCAGTTCTTC
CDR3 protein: CATSRIRTSGGSEQFF

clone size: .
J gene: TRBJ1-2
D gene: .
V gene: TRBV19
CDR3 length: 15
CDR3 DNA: TGTGCCAGTAGTATAGATTCTGCCCGGGGGTGGGGCTACACCTTC
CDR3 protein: CASSIDSARGWGYTF

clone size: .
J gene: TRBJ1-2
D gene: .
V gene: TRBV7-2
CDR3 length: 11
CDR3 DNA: TGTGCCAGCAGCTACGAGTATGGCTACACCTTC
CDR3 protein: CASSYEYGYTF

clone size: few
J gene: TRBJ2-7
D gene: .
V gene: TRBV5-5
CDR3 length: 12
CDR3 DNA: TGTGCCAGCAGCACAGAGTCCTACGAGCAGTACTTC
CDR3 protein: CASSTESYEQYF

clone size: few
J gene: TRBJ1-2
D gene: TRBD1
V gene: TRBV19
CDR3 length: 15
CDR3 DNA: TGTGCCAGTATCGGGCCCTGGACAGGGGACTATGGCTACACCTTC
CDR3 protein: CASIGPWTGDYGYTF

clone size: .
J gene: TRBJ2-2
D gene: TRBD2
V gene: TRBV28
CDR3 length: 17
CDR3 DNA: TGTGCCAGCAGCCGCGGACTAGCGGGAGCCGTTACCGGGGAGCTGTTTTTT
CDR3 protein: CASSRGLAGAVTGELFF

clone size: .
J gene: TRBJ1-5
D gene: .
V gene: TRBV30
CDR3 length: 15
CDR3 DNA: TGTGCCTGGAGTCCTACCGGGGGGCCCAATCAGCCCCAGCATTTT
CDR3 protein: CAWSPTGGPNQPQHF

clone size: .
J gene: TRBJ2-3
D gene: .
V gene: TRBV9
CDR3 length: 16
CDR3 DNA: TGTGCCAGCAGCGACCAGAGAACAGGGCAGAGAGATACGCAGTATTTT
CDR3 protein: CASSDQRTGQRDTQYF

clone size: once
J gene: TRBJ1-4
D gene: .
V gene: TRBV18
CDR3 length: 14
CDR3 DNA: TGTGCCAGCTCACCCAGTGCAACTAATGAAAAACTGTTTTTT
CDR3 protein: CASSPSATNEKLFF

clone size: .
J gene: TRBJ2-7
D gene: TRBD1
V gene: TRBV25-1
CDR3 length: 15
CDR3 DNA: TGTGCCAGCAGTGAATTAGGGACAGTAGCCTACGAGCAGTACTTC
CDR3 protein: CASSELGTVAYEQYF

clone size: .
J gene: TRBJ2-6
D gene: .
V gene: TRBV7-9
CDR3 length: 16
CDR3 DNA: TGTGCCAGCCCCGGGTACAGGGATGGTGGGGCCAACGTCCTGACTTTC
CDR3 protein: CASPGYRDGGANVLTF

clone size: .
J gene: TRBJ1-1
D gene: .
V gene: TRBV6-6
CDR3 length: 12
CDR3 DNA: TGTGCCAGCAGGCCAGGGGCCGATGAAGCTTTCTTT
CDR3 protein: CASRPGADEAFF

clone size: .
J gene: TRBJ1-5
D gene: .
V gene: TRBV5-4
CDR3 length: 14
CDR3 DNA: TGTGCCAGCAGCAATTGGGGCCTCAATCAGCCCCAGCATTTT
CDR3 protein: CASSNWGLNQPQHF

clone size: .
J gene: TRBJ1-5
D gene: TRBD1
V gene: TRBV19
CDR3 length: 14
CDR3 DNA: TGTGCCAGTAGTATCACAGGGGGCGGCCAGCCCCAGCATTTT
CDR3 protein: CASSITGGGQPQHF

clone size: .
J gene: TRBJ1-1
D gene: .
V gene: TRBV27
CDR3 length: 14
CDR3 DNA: TGTGCCAGCAGTTCCCGAGGAAAGACAGGTGAAGCTTTCTTT
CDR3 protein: CASSSRGKTGEAFF

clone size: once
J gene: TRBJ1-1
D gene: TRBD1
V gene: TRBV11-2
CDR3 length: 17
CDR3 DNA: TGTGCCAGCAGCTTAGGGGGCAGGGGGCCAATGCGGACTGAAGCTTTCTTT
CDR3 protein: CASSLGGRGPMRTEAFF

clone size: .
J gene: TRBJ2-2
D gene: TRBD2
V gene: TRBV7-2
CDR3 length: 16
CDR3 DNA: TGTGCCAGCAGCCCCCAGACTAGCGGGCAAGCCGGGGAGCTGTTTTTT
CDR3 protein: CASSPQTSGQAGELFF

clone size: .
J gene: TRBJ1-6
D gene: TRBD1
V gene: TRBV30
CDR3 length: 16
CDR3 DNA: TGTGCCTGGGACAGGGGCCTTAGCTCCTATAATTCACCCCTCCACTTT
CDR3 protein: CAWDRGLSSYNSPLHF

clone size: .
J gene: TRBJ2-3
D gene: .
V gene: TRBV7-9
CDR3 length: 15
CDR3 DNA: TGTGCCAGCAGCCCGAGGGCGGGCCAATGGGATACGCAGTATTTT
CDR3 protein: CASSPRAGQWDTQYF

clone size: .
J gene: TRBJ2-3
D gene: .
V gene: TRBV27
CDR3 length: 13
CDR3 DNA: TGTGCCAGCAGGCCCCAGGGGACAGATACGCAGTATTTT
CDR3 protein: CASRPQGTDTQYF

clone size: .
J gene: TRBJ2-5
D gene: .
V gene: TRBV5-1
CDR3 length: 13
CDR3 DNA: TGCGCCAGCAACTCCGGACTCCAAGAGACCCAGTACTTC
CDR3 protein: CASNSGLQETQYF

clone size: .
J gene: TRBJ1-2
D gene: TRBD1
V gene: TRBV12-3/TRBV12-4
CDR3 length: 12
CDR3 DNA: TGTGCCAGCAGCGACAGGGATCGGGGCTACACCTTC
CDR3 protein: CASSDRDRGYTF

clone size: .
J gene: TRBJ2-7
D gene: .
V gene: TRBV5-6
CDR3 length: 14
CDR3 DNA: TGTGCCAGCAGCTTGGCAGGCAGTACCTACGAGCAGTACTTC
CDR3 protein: CASSLAGSTYEQYF

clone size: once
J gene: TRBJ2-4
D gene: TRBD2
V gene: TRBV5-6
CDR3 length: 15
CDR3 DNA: TGTGCCAGCAGCTCCGACCGGAGGGAGGGGAACATTCAGTACTTC
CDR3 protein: CASSSDRREGNIQYF

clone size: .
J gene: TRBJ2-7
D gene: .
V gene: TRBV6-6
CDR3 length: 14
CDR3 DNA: TGTGCCAGCAGATCCCAGGGCGGAACCTACGAGCAGTACTTC
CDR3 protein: CASRSQGGTYEQYF

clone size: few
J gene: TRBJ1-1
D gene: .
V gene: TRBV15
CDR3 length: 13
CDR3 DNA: TGTGCCACCAGCAGAGCATCACAGAGTGAAGCTTTCTTT
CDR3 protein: CATSRASQSEAFF

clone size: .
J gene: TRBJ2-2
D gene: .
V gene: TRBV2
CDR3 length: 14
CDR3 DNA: TGTGCCAGCAGAACAGGGACAAACACCGGGGAGCTGTTTTTT
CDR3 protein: CASRTGTNTGELFF

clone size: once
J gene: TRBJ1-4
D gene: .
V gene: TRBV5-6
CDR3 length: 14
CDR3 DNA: TGTGCCAGCAGCTGGGGAGTAGGTAATGAAAAACTGTTTTTT
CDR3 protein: CASSWGVGNEKLFF

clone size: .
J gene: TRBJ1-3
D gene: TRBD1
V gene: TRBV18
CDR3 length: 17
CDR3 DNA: TGTGCCAGCTCAAGGGACAGGGGGCGAATCTCTGGAAACACCATATATTTT
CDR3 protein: CASSRDRGRISGNTIYF

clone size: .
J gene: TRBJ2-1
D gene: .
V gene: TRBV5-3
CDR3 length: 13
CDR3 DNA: TGTGCCAGAAGCTTGGACAGATACAATGAGCAGTTCTTC
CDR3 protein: CARSLDRYNEQFF

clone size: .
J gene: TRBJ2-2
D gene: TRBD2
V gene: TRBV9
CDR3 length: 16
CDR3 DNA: TGTGCCAGCAGCGTAGGGACTAGCGGGAGAACCGGGGAGCTGTTTTTT
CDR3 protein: CASSVGTSGRTGELFF

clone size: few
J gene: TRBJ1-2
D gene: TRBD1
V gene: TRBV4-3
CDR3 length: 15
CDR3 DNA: TGCGCCAGCAGCCAAGGGGTCGGGACAGGGTTTGGCTACACCTTC
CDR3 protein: CASSQGVGTGFGYTF

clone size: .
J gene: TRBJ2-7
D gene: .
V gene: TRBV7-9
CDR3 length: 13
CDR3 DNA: TGTGCCAGCAGCTTATTAGGGGATTCCGAGCAGTACTTC
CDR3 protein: CASSLLGDSEQYF

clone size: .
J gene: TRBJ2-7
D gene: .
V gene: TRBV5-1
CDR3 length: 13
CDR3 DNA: TGCGCCAGCAGCTCGGGGTCGGGTCGGGAGCAGTACTTC
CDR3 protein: CASSSGSGREQYF

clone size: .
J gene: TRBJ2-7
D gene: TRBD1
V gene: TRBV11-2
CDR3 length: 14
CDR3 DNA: TGTGCCAGCAGCCGCGGGACAGGGGCCGACGAGCAGTACTTC
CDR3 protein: CASSRGTGADEQYF

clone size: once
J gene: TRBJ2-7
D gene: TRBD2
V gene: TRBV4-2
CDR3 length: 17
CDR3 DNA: TGTGCCAGCAGCAAAGAATCCGGGACTAGCGGGAGGGGCGAGCAGTACTTC
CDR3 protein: CASSKESGTSGRGEQYF

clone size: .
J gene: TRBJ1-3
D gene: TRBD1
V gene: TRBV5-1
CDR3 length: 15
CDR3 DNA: TGCGCCAGCAGCTTGGATGGGACAGGTGGAAACACCATATATTTT
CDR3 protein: CASSLDGTGGNTIYF

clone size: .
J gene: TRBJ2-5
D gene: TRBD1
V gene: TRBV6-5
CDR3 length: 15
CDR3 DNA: TGTGCCAGCTCTCCTGACAGGGGAGGAAGGGAGACCCAGTACTTC
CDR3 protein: CASSPDRGGRETQYF

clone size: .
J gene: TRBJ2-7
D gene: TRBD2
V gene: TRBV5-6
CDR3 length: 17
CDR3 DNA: TGTGCCAGCAGCTTGGAAAGCGGGAGGGCCGGGTCCTACGAGCAGTACTTC
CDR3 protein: CASSLESGRAGSYEQYF

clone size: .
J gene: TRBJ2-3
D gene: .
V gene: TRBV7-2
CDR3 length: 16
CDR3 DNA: TGTGCCAGCAGCTTAGGGATTAGCGGCCTCACAGATACGCAGTATTTT
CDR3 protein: CASSLGISGLTDTQYF

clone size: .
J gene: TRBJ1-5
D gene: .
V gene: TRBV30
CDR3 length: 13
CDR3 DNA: TGTGCCTGGGCGCCTCGGGTGACTCAGCCCCAGCATTTT
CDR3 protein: CAWAPRVTQPQHF

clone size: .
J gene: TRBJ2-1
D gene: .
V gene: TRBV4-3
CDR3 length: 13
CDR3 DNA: TGCGCCAGCAGCCAAGATCGCCTTGGCGAGCAGTTCTTC
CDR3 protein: CASSQDRLGEQFF

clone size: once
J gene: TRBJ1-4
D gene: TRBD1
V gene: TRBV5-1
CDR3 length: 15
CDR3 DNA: TGCGCCAGCAGCGTCGAGGGGGCAGCTAATGAAAAACTGTTTTTT
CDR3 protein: CASSVEGAANEKLFF

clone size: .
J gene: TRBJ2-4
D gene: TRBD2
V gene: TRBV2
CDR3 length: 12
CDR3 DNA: TGTGCCAGTTTGTATGGGGGGGACATTCAGTACTTC
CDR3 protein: CASLYGGDIQYF

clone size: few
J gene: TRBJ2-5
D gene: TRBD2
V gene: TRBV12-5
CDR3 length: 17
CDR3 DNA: TGTGCTAGAGTAGGGACTAGCGGGCCTACGGGTGGAGAGACCCAGTACTTC
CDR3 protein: CARVGTSGPTGGETQYF

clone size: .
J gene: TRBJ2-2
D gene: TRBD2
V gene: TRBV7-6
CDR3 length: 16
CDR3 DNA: TGTGCCAGCAGCGTAGGTTTAGCGGGAAGCACCGGGGAGCTGTTTTTT
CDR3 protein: CASSVGLAGSTGELFF

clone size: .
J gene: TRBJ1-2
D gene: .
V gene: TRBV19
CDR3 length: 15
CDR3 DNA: TGTGCCAGTAACCCGGTTGGGGGCCTAAAAAGCTCCTACACCTTC
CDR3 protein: CASNPVGGLKSSYTF

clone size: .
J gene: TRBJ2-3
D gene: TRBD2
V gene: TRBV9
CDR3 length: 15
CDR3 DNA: TGTGCCAGCTCCCCCGGCCTAGCGGACACAGATACGCAGTATTTT
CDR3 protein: CASSPGLADTDTQYF

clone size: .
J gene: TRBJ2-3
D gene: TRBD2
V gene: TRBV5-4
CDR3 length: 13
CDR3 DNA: TGTGCCAGCAGCTTGGAGGCTAGCGGGAGAGAGTATTTT
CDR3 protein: CASSLEASGREYF

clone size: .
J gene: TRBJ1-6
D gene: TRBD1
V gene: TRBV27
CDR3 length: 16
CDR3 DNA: TGTGCCAGCAGCTTCGTCTACAGGGGGAATAATTCACCCCTCCACTTT
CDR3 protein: CASSFVYRGNNSPLHF

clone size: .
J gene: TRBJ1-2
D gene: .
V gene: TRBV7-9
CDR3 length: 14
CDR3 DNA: TGTGCCAGCAGCCTAGGGTCGAGAAACTATGGCTACACCTTC
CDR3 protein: CASSLGSRNYGYTF